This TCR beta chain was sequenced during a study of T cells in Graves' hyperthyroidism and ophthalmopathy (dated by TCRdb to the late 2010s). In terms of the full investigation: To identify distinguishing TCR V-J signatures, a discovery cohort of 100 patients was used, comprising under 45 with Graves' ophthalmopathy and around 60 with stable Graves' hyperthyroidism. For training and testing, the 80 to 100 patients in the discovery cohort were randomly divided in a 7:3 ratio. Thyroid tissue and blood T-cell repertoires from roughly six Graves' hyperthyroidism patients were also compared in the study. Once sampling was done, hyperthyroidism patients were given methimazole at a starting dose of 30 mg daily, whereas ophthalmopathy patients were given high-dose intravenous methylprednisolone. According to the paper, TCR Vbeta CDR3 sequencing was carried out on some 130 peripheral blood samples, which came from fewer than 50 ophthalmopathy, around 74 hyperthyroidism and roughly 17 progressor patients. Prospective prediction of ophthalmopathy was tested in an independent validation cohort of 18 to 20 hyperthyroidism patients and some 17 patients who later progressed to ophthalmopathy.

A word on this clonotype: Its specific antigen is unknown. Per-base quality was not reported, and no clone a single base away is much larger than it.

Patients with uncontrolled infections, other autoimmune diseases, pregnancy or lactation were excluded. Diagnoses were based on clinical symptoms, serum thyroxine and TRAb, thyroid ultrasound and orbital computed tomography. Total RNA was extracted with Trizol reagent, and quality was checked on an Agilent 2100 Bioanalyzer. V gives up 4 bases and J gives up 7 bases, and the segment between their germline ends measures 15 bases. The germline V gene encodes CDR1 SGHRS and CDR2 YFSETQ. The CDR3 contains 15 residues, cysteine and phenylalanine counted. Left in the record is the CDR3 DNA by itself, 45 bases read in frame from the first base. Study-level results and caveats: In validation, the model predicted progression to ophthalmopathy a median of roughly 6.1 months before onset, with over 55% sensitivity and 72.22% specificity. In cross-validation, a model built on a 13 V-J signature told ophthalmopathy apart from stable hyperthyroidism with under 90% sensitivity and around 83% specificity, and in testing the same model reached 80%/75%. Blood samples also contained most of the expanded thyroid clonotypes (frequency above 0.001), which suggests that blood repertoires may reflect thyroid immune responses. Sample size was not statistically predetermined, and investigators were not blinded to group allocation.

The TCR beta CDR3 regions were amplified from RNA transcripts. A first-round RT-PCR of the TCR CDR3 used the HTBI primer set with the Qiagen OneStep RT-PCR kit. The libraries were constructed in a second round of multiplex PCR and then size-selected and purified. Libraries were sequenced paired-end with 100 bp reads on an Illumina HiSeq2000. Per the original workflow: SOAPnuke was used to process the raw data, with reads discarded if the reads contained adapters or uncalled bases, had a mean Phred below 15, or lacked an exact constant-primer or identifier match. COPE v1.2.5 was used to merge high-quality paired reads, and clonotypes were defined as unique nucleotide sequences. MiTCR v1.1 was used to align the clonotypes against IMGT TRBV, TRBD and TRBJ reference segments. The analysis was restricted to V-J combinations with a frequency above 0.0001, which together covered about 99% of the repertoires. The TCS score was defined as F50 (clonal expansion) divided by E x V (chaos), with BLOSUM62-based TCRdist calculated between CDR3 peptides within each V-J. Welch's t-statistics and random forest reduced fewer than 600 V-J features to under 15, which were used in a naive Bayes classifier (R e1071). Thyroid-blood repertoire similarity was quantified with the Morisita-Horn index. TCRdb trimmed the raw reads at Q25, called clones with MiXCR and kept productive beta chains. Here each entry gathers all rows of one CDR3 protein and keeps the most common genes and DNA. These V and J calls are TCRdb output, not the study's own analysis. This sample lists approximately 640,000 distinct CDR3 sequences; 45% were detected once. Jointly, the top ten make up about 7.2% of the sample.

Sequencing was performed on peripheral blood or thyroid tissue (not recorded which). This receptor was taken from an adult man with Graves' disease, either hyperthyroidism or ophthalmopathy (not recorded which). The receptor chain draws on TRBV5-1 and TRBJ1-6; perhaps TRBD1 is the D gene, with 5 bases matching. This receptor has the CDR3 CASSPKTGLNSPLHF. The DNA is TGCGCCAGCAGCCCAAAGACGGGACTAAATTCACCCCTCCACTTT. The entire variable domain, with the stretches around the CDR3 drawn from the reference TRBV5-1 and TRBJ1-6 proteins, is KAGVTQTPRYLIKTRGQQVTLSCSPISGHRSVSWYQQTPGQGLQFLFEYFSETQRNKGNFPGRFSGRQFSNSRSEMNVSTLELGDSALYLCASSPKTGLNSPLHFGNGTRLTVT.